This T cell receptor (beta chain) was captured by sequencing in a study of long-term antiretroviral therapy in people with HIV. The junction had 13 bases not matched to a gene; V was cut back by 6 bases and J by 3 bases. The CDR3 spans 18 residues. Samples were assayed with immunoSEQ v3.0 at survey level. Repertoires were generated with immunoSEQ multiplex PCR, while TCRdb's copy carries only in-frame clones and drops some. This sample has 29,000 or so clones, with about 95% found just once. The receptor was derived from a man aged 30 to 45 with HIV. The chain employs TRBV6-7 and TRBJ2-5; 13 nucleotides agree with TRBD2. TRBV6-7 belongs to the ORF category, with a function that is uncertain. Specimen: unsorted PBMCs, collected 5.3 years after starting antiretroviral therapy. The CDR3 here is CASSLAGTSGDSEETQYF. Written as DNA, the CDR3 is TGTGCCAGCAGCCTAGCCGGGACTAGCGGGGACTCAGAAGAGACCCAGTACTTC.